The next 10 T cell receptor beta chains were all read from a single sample in a study of blood T cell repertoires in COVID-19. Measured with immunoSEQ multiplex PCR; TCRdb has only the in-frame clones, and not every one. The repertoire holds roughly 220,000 clones, with around three quarters as singletons. The sample taken for sequencing was peripheral blood. These receptors were collected from a woman between 70 and 85 years old with acute or convalescent COVID-19.

This chain connects TRBV30 to TRBJ1-1, with D possibly being TRBD1 (5 bases). Germline V CDR1 and CDR2: GTSNPN, SVGIG (reference sequence). Trimming removed 1 base at V and 4 bases at J, with 10 bases between. The CDR3 sequence is 13 residues long. CDR3 sequence (DNA): TGTGCCTGGAGTGGGCAGGGAGGCACTGAAGCTTTCTTT. It yields the protein CAWSGQGGTEAFF.

V and J are TRBV20-1 and TRBJ2-3; TRBD2 agrees at 8 bases. The V gene end was trimmed by 3 bases and the J gene end by 9 bases; junction bases not matched to a gene: 11. This CDR3 comprises 14 residues. Germline assignment: CDR1 DFQATT and CDR2 SNEGSKA (reference sequence). The CDR3 is CSASPAGATGTQYF. The CDR3 DNA reads TGCAGTGCTAGTCCAGCGGGGGCGACAGGAACGCAGTATTTT.

V is TRBV2 and J is TRBJ2-5; 7 bases line up with TRBD2. Trimming cost V 7 bases and J 1 base; bases outside gene matches: 6. CDR1 and CDR2 from the germline V gene are SNHLY and FYNNEI. The CDR3 spans 14 residues. The CDR3, as DNA: TGTGCCAGCACGCGGGAGAGCTCCCAAGAGACCCAGTACTTC. Its protein product is CASTRESSQETQYF.

The V and J genes are TRBV10-3 and TRBJ2-2, with D possibly being TRBD2 (5 bases). Trimming took off 10 bases at V and 0 bases at J, with 12 bases between the two ends. Germline values: CDR1 ENHRY, CDR2 SYGVKD. This CDR3 has 14 amino acids. CDR3 DNA: TGTGCCACCCGTTTGGGAGCGAACACCGGGGAGCTGTTTTTT. Translating it yields CATRLGANTGELFF.

The gene calls are TRBV19 and TRBJ1-1, with a weak D call TRBD1 (6 bases). The germline gives CDR1 LNHDA, CDR2 SQIVND (reference sequence). Trimming took 7 bases from V and 3 from J, leaving 12 bases between them. This CDR3 has 13 amino acids. CDR3 amino acids: CASTLRQDTEAFF. The CDR3 DNA is TGTGCCAGTACCCTCCGACAGGACACTGAAGCTTTCTTT.

This clone was counted once. V gene TRBV2 combines with J gene TRBJ2-7, with 8 positions matching TRBD1. V lost 1 base, J lost 3 bases, and 5 bases stayed unmatched. The length of the CDR3 is 15 residues. Germline CDR1 reads SNHLY; CDR2 reads FYNNEI. The chain's CDR3 is CASSEEAGGNYEQYF. The CDR3 nucleotides read TGTGCCAGCAGTGAAGAGGCAGGGGGCAACTACGAGCAGTACTTC.

This chain uses TRBV9 with TRBJ2-3, with D unclear. CDR1 SGDLS and CDR2 YYNGEE come from the germline V gene. V lost 0 bases to trimming and J lost 6 bases, with 2 bases between them. This CDR3 has 11 amino acids. CDR3 sequence reads: CASSVADTQYF. The DNA for the CDR3 is TGTGCCAGCAGCGTAGCGGATACGCAGTATTTT.

The chain carries TRBV5-6 and TRBJ2-3; D may be TRBD2 (5 bases). The CDR3 spans 19 residues. Trimming took off 0 bases at V and 0 bases at J, with 20 bases between the two ends. Per the germline V gene, CDR1 is SGHDT and CDR2 is YYEEEE. The CDR3 bases are TGTGCCAGCAGCTTGGCCCTACCCAGGAGGCCGGCAAGCACAGATACGCAGTATTTT. Amino acids: CASSLALPRRPASTDTQYF.

The chain recombines TRBV5-4 with TRBJ2-4, with unresolved D. Trimming took off 2 bases at V and 5 bases at J, with 11 bases between the two ends. The CDR3 runs 14 residues. Germline CDR1 SGHNT, CDR2 YYREEE (reference sequence). This CDR3 is CASSLARGQNIQYF. In DNA form, the CDR3 reads TGTGCCAGCAGCTTAGCCCGAGGCCAAAACATTCAGTACTTC.

The chain uses TRBV18 and TRBJ1-5; 11 bases are shared with TRBD1. The junction had 6 bases not matched to a gene; V was cut back by 2 bases and J by 3 bases. Germline V CDR1 and CDR2: KGHSH, LQKENI. The CDR3 length is 17 residues. CDR3 sequence reads: CASSPTGTGGFNQPQHF. The CDR3 nucleotides read TGTGCCAGCTCACCAACAGGGACAGGGGGGTTCAATCAGCCCCAGCATTTT.